These 25 T cell receptor beta chains were sequenced from one sample in a study of T cell responses to AZD1222 COVID-19 vaccine. Sequencing used immunoSEQ multiplex PCR; TCRdb keeps in-frame clones, though not all of them. The sample consists of about 85,000 clones, 86% of them appearing once. The material sequenced was peripheral blood, taken on day 0 of AZD1222 vaccination. All receptors come from an adult in good health.

This clone occurred a few times. The chain uses TRBV23-1 and TRBJ1-1; TRBD1 aligns across 9 bases. TRBV23-1 carries the ORF label, with uncertain function. This CDR3 region has 19 residues. Losses at the gene ends were 2 bases for V and 3 bases for J; bases not matched to a gene: 16. The CDR3 is CASSQGRDRVKAWDTEAFF. The CDR3 DNA sequence: TGCGCCAGCAGTCAAGGCCGGGACAGGGTTAAGGCATGGGACACTGAAGCTTTCTTT.

This clone was observed once. V and J are TRBV14 and TRBJ1-1; the D is unclear. V lost 4 bases, J lost 8 bases, and 11 bases lay in between. Germline CDR1 and CDR2: SGHDN and FVKESK. The CDR3 has 12 amino acids. CDR3 nucleotides: TGTGCCAGCAGCCTAGCGGGGATAGAAGCTTTCTTT. Protein: CASSLAGIEAFF.

The chain recombines TRBV10-3 with TRBJ1-4; D not resolved. Germline CDR1 reads ENHRY; CDR2 reads SYGVKD. The CDR3 runs to 14 residues. V was shortened by 2 bases and J by 8 bases, with 12 bases between the two germline ends. The CDR3 sequence is CAISEPGEGEKLFF. As DNA, the CDR3 is TGTGCCATCAGTGAGCCCGGAGAAGGGGAAAAACTGTTTTTT.

The genes are TRBV9 and TRBJ2-3; TRBD2 aligns across 9 bases. This CDR3 is built from 15 residues. Per germline, CDR1 SGDLS and CDR2 YYNGEE. V was pared by 7 bases and J by 4 bases, with 10 bases of the junction left unmatched. Written as DNA, the CDR3 is TGTGCCAGCGGCCTAGCGGGATTTACCGCAGATACGCAGTATTTT. Its translation is CASGLAGFTADTQYF.

The chain employs TRBV6-5 and TRBJ1-5, with D possibly TRBD1 on 6 matching bases. The CDR3 runs to 15 residues. CDR1 is MNHEY, CDR2 SVGAGI, per germline. Trimming removed 6 bases from V and 4 bases from J, with 16 bases in between. The CDR3 protein is CASSSSTGPNQPQHF. In DNA form, the CDR3 reads TGTGCCAGCAGCTCCTCCACAGGGCCTAATCAGCCCCAGCATTTT.

This clone has only a few counts. The V gene is TRBV6-5, the J gene TRBJ1-2, with 8 bases identical to TRBD1. With 6 bases clipped from V and 7 bases from J, the junction kept 10 bases outside the gene matches. Looked up from germline, CDR1 is MNHEY and CDR2 is SVGAGI. The CDR3 length is 14 residues. The CDR3 nucleotides read TGTGCCAGCAGACCTCCGGGACAGGTTTTTGGCTACACCTTC. Amino acids: CASRPPGQVFGYTF.

This clone was found a few times. This chain links TRBV7-2 with TRBJ1-1; D unclear. This CDR3 is 13 amino acids long. Germline V gene sequence: CDR1 SGHTA, CDR2 FQGNSA. The ends were cut back, 3 bases at V and 4 bases at J, with 9 bases in the middle. CDR3 coding DNA: TGTGCCAGCAGCTTCGGGGAGGTCACTGAAGCTTTCTTT. Residues: CASSFGEVTEAFF.

This chain joins TRBV10-1 and TRBJ1-4; D is ambiguous. The CDR3 contains 13 residues. Trimming removed 6 bases from V and 8 bases from J, with 13 bases in between. Germline V gene data show CDR1 as WNHNN and CDR2 as SYGVQD (reference sequence). CDR3 bases: TGCGCCAGCAGCAAGGGCGGTGAGGAAAAACTGTTTTTT. Its translation is CASSKGGEEKLFF.

V gene TRBV27 combines with J gene TRBJ1-5, with D perhaps TRBD1 (6 bases). The CDR3 has 14 residues. The V gene's germline CDR1 is MNHEY and CDR2 SMNVEV (reference sequence). The ends were cut back, 4 bases at V and 6 bases at J, with 13 bases in the middle. CDR3: CASSSTGLGQPQHF. CDR3 DNA sequence: TGTGCCAGCAGTTCTACAGGGTTGGGTCAGCCCCAGCATTTT.

The V and J genes are TRBV6-6 and TRBJ1-6; unclear D gene. The CDR3 runs to 13 residues. Germline V gene lookup returns CDR1 MNHNY and CDR2 SVGAGI (reference sequence). The ends were cut back, 7 bases at V and 8 bases at J, with 12 bases in the middle. The CDR3 here is CASTQQWDSPLHF. In DNA, the CDR3 is TGTGCCAGCACCCAACAGTGGGATTCACCCCTCCACTTT.

The chain carries TRBV3-1 (or the pseudogene TRBV3-2) and TRBJ2-5; D gene unclear. CDR3 length: 12 amino acids. Trimming stripped 1 base from V and 10 bases from J, with 10 bases between. The germline V gene has CDR1 LGHDT and CDR2 YNNKEL (reference sequence). CDR3 protein: CASSQGLPSQYF. CDR3 nucleotides: TGTGCCAGCAGCCAAGGCCTCCCCAGCCAGTACTTC.

The chain links TRBV6-5 to TRBJ2-7; 7 positions agree with TRBD1. Germline loops: CDR1 MNHEY, CDR2 SVGAGI. The trim removed 6 bases at V and 4 bases at J, leaving 6 bases unmatched. The CDR3 sequence is 13 residues long. CDR3 loop: CASRDPGQYEQYF. CDR3 in DNA: TGTGCCAGCAGGGACCCGGGACAGTACGAGCAGTACTTC.

J is TRBJ1-1 and V is TRBV6-5; TRBD1 might be the D (6 bases). Looked up from germline, CDR1 is MNHEY and CDR2 is SVGAGI. The V end was cut by 5 bases, the J end by 0 bases, with 13 bases between. The CDR3 consists of 15 residues. The CDR3 region has the DNA TGTGCCAGCAGTCCCACGGACAGCCTGAACACTGAAGCTTTCTTT. This translates into CASSPTDSLNTEAFF.

The chain recombines TRBV9 with TRBJ1-5; 9 bases fit TRBD1. The CDR3 runs to 18 residues. Germline V gene sequence: CDR1 SGDLS, CDR2 YYNGEE. J lost 4 bases, V lost 3 bases, and 14 bases had no gene match. In DNA form, the CDR3 reads TGTGCCAGCAGCGAAACGGACAGGGGCGCGGGGCCAAATCAGCCCCAGCATTTT. Translating gives CASSETDRGAGPNQPQHF.

J is TRBJ2-5 and V is TRBV19; 8 bases align to TRBD2. V shed 8 bases, J shed 5 bases, and the junction held 4 bases outside the gene matches. This CDR3 is built from 12 residues. Germline CDR1 is LNHDA and CDR2 is SQIVND (reference sequence). CDR3: CASRGGRETQYF. The CDR3 bases are TGTGCCAGTCGGGGGGGAAGGGAGACCCAGTACTTC.

The chain combines TRBV27 with TRBJ2-3; D uncertain. The ends were cut back, 6 bases at V and 0 bases at J, with 10 bases in the middle. Germline V gives CDR1 MNHEY, CDR2 SMNVEV (reference sequence). The CDR3 totals 14 residues. In DNA, the CDR3 is TGTGCCAGCAGGGGTAGGCTTAGCACAGATACGCAGTATTTT. It translates to CASRGRLSTDTQYF.

The V gene is TRBV2, the J gene TRBJ1-5; 7 nucleotides match TRBD1. The germline V gene encodes CDR1 SNHLY and CDR2 FYNNEI. Germline trimming cut 5 bases from V and 4 bases from J; bases unmatched to any gene: 8. The CDR3 covers 15 residues. The CDR3: CASSIDRDRNQPQHF. The CDR3 DNA follows: TGTGCCAGCAGTATTGACAGGGATCGGAATCAGCCCCAGCATTTT. Complete variable domain (other parts from reference TRBV2 and TRBJ1-5): EPEVTQTPSHQVTQMGQEVILRCVPISNHLYFYWYRQILGQKVEFLVSFYNNEISEKSEIFDDQFSVERPDGSNFTLKIRSTKLEDSAMYFCASSIDRDRNQPQHFGDGTRLSIL.

V is TRBV4-3 and J is TRBJ2-3; D is possibly TRBD1 (7 bases). The V gene's germline CDR1 is LGHNA and CDR2 YSLEER. With 0 bases removed from V and 5 bases from J, the gap between germline ends came to 12 bases. This CDR3 is 15 amino acids long. CDR3 sequence: CASSQDTGEVDTQYF. The DNA of the CDR3 is TGCGCCAGCAGCCAAGACACAGGGGAGGTAGATACGCAGTATTTT.

This chain connects TRBV25-1 to TRBJ1-1, with TRBD1 as a possible D gene (6 bases). V was trimmed by 8 bases and J by 9 bases, leaving 22 bases between them. The CDR3 totals 14 residues. CDR1 is MGHDK, CDR2 SYGVNS, per germline. As DNA, the CDR3 is TGTGCCAGCGTAGTCACAGGGTTCCCCCTACAAGCTTTCTTT. The encoded protein is CASVVTGFPLQAFF.

The chain has TRBV5-1 and TRBJ1-4; 9 nucleotides align to TRBD1. This CDR3 has 14 residues. The V gene end was trimmed by 4 bases and the J gene end by 7 bases; junction bases not matched to a gene: 5. Per germline, CDR1 SGHRS and CDR2 YFSETQ. The CDR3 is CASSPGTGIEKLFF. The CDR3 coding sequence is TGCGCCAGCAGCCCCGGGACAGGGATTGAAAAACTGTTTTTT. Filled out from reference TRBV5-1 and TRBJ1-4, the complete variable domain reads KAGVTQTPRYLIKTRGQQVTLSCSPISGHRSVSWYQQTPGQGLQFLFEYFSETQRNKGNFPGRFSGRQFSNSRSEMNVSTLELGDSALYLCASSPGTGIEKLFFGSGTQLSVL.

The genes are TRBV5-8 and TRBJ1-1; D call uncertain. CDR1 SGHTS and CDR2 YDEGEE come from the germline V gene. The CDR3 consists of 16 residues. Trimming took off 4 bases at V and 1 base at J, with 17 bases between the two ends. The CDR3, as DNA: TGTGCCAGCAGCCTCCGACAATATACTCGGAACACTGAAGCTTTCTTT. This codes for CASSLRQYTRNTEAFF.

The V call is TRBV19, the J call TRBJ2-5; TRBD2 matches 9 bases. Trimming took 4 bases from V and 5 from J; bases not matched to a gene: 5. The CDR3 consists of 14 residues. Looked up from germline, CDR1 is LNHDA and CDR2 is SQIVND (reference sequence). The CDR3 region has the DNA TGTGCCAGTAGTACGGTAGCGGGAGCGGAGACCCAGTACTTC. This codes for CASSTVAGAETQYF.

The V gene is TRBV6-5, the J gene TRBJ1-1, with D possibly matching TRBD1 (5 bases). V dropped 6 bases and J dropped 8 bases, with 13 bases sitting between them. This CDR3 region has 12 residues. Germline V gene sequence: CDR1 MNHEY, CDR2 SVGAGI. The CDR3 reads CASRGTPLEAFF. CDR3 DNA: TGTGCCAGCAGGGGGACGCCTCTCGAAGCTTTCTTT.

This clone has more than one count but fewer than ten. The chain has TRBV5-1 and TRBJ2-2, with D unclear. V lost 3 bases, J lost 1 base, and 13 bases lay in between. This CDR3 has 16 amino acids. From germline, CDR1 is SGHRS and CDR2 YFSETQ. CDR3 coding DNA: TGCGCCAGCAGCTGGGCGGAGCTGATGAACACCGGGGAGCTGTTTTTT. It translates to CASSWAELMNTGELFF.

The chain is built from TRBV7-9 and TRBJ2-5, with D tentatively TRBD2 (5 bases). The CDR3 runs to 13 residues. The ends were cut back, 6 bases at V and 1 base at J, with 9 bases in the middle. Germline lookup yields CDR1 SEHNR and CDR2 FQNEAQ (reference sequence). In nucleotides, the CDR3 is TGTGCCAGCAGTTCGGGAATCCAAGAGACCCAGTACTTC. Amino acids: CASSSGIQETQYF.